The subject of this entry is one T cell receptor beta chain. Its antigen is undetermined. The PCR contained 60 Vbeta and 13 Jbeta primers. In the original workflow: Unique TCR beta chains totaled some 78 million in a later count, with about 11 million of them shared. Sequenced by immunoSEQ multiplex PCR; TCRdb stores in-frame clones only, minus some. Clone size and the V and J calls come from that table; the DNA yielded D and trimming. This sample has around 130,000 clones, with about 8.6% found just once. V gave up 2 bases and J gave up 3 bases, with 7 bases separating them. The CDR3 covers 13 residues. Per the germline V gene, CDR1 is MNHNS and CDR2 is SASEGT. This record comes from a study of cytomegalovirus exposure and HLA in healthy donors. General study results and limits: More clonal expansion characterized HLA-associated TCR beta chains than equally common others in a later analysis. The study flagged approximately 180 TCR beta chains as cytomegalovirus-associated. There were several of the most significant clusters that appeared linked to common viral pathogens in a later analysis.

The clonotype comes from a woman between 40 and 50 years old in good health and CMV-seropositive. The sample taken for sequencing was PBMCs. The V gene is TRBV6-1, the J gene TRBJ1-2; no firm D call. CDR3 loop: CASSESGDYGYTF. In DNA, the CDR3 is TGTGCCAGCAGTGAATCGGGTGACTATGGCTACACCTTC.